This T cell receptor (beta chain) was observed in a study of immune evolution from preneoplasia to lung adenocarcinoma. Germline V lookup: CDR1 SGHAT, CDR2 FQNNGV. This CDR3 contains 16 residues. Deletions cut 1 base from V and 1 base from J, with 13 bases between. This clone showed up just a few times. Clones were read by immunoSEQ multiplex PCR, and TCRdb kept only the in-frame ones, dropping some. The sample has tens of thousands of clones; around 75% are singletons. The sequenced sample consisted of FFPE invasive lung adenocarcinoma tissue. This receptor was identified in a person aged 55 to 70 with lung adenocarcinoma. The rearrangement joins TRBV11-2 to TRBJ2-5, with D tentatively TRBD2 (7 bases). CDR3 nucleotide sequence: TGTGCCAGCAGCTTAGGCCGGGGAGGGGGCCAAGAGACCCAGTACTTC. This translates into CASSLGRGGGQETQYF. The variable domain in full, with the rest retrieved from reference TRBV11-2 and TRBJ2-5, is EAGVAQSPRYKIIEKRQSVAFWCNPISGHATLYWYQQILGQGPKLLIQFQNNGVVDDSQLPKDRFSAERLKGVDSTLKIQPAKLEDSAVYLCASSLGRGGGQETQYFGPGTRLLVL.